The clone carrying this T cell receptor beta chain showed up just a few times. Germline loops: CDR1 SGHDT, CDR2 YYEEEE. With V trimmed by 5 bases and J by 3 bases, 6 bases remained unmatched. The CDR3 totals 15 residues. TCRdb reanalysed the 5' RACE reads using MiXCR and keeps one entry per CDR3 protein. The sample records some 300,000 distinct CDR3 sequences, 8.1% being singletons. The record originates from a study of T cells after yellow fever vaccination. The gene calls are TRBV5-6 and TRBJ1-5; 9 bases line up with TRBD1. The clonotype comes from a man younger than 35 who received the YFV17D yellow fever vaccine. Sequenced here: PBMCs, sampled about 49 days after the first yellow fever vaccination. The CDR3 DNA sequence: TGTGCCAGCAGTCGGGACAGGGCTCACAATCAGCCCCAGCATTTT. Amino acid sequence: CASSRDRAHNQPQHF.